Here is one T cell receptor (beta chain) with its context. Its antigen is currently unknown. An end of the junction does not agree with germline; a read error may underlie this. Researchers ran the PCR with 60 Vbeta and 13 Jbeta primers. Sequencing was performed with immunoSEQ multiplex PCR; in TCRdb, only in-frame clones are kept and a portion is missing. Among around 200,000 clones listed, almost 70% were seen once. Germline CDR1 is SEHNR and CDR2 is FQNEAQ (reference sequence). The CDR3 consists of 16 residues. The data originate from a study of cytomegalovirus exposure and HLA in healthy donors. Study conclusions and caveats: Common viral pathogens seemed to be connected with several of the most significant clusters, according to a later analysis. Per published accounts, TCR beta sequences correctly predicted the HLA-A and HLA-B alleles of most subjects.

The rearrangement uses TRBV7-9 and TRBJ2-1; maybe TRBD2 (6 bases). The clonotype was recovered from a man in his forties in good health and CMV-seropositive. Sequencing was done on a sample of PBMCs. This CDR3 is CASSVALAGSYNEQFF. The CDR3 DNA reads TGTGCCAGCAGCGTAGCTCTGGCGGGATCCTACAATGAGCAGTTCTTC. The variable domain in full, completed from reference TRBV7-9 and TRBJ2-1, reads DTGVSQNPRHKITKRGQNVTFRCDPISEHNRLYWYRQTLGQGPEFLTYFQNEAQLEKSRLLSDRFSAERPKGSFSTLEIQRTEQGDSAMYLCASSVALAGSYNEQFFGPGTRLTVL.